This T cell receptor beta chain was recovered during a study of blood T cell repertoires in COVID-19. Study at large: COVID-19 samples collected from the United States, Italy and Spain covered acute and convalescent phases.

This CDR3 comprises 12 residues. The germline V gene encodes CDR1 SEHNR and CDR2 FQNEAQ (reference sequence). V gave up 2 bases and J gave up 7 bases, with 8 bases separating them. TCRdb keeps only in-frame clones here, not all; method: immunoSEQ multiplex PCR. The table shows about 210,000 clones, with more than 80% occurring only once. Participants were aged about 18 to 90 years, lived in about 26 US areas, and enrolled virtually. Recovery meant two consecutive negative NP/OP PCR tests, professional clearance, or resolved symptoms. The chain employs TRBV7-9 and TRBJ1-1; D unclear. Sequences were obtained from PBMCs or T cells enriched from blood (not recorded which). The receptor was derived from a woman aged 18-29 years who had recovered from COVID-19. The CDR3 sequence: CASSLNSGEAFF. The CDR3 DNA reads TGTGCCAGCAGCTTAAACTCGGGTGAAGCTTTCTTT.